This record looks at one TCR beta chain sequence and its context. The CDR3 runs 15 residues. The germline V gene encodes CDR1 MGHRA and CDR2 YSYEKL. V gave up 1 base and J gave up 1 base, with 10 bases separating them. The sample is drawn from a study of blood T cell repertoires in COVID-19. Under the authors' procedure: Reference gene primer amplification gave nucleated cell count estimates. Profiling relied on immunoSEQ multiplex PCR, and the TCRdb table lists in-frame clones only, not all of them. V and J calls plus clone size are reproduced from that table; the DNA served to infer D and trimming. Of some 74,000 clones listed, approximately 78% are singletons.

The chain carries TRBV4-1 and TRBJ1-2, with D perhaps TRBD1 (5 bases). The sequence was collected from a woman over 75 with active or convalescent COVID-19. Sequenced material: peripheral blood. The CDR3 sequence is CASSQVWGLNYGYTF. The CDR3 DNA reads as TGCGCCAGCAGCCAAGTATGGGGCCTTAACTATGGCTACACCTTC.